Following are 5 T cell receptor beta chains from one sample sequenced in a study of T cells after yellow fever vaccination. TCRdb re-called the 5' RACE reads through MiXCR, storing one row per CDR3 protein. The sample holds about 260,000 distinct CDR3 sequences, 10% to 15% seen once. The starting material was CD4+ T cells sorted from PBMCs, obtained 45 days after the yellow fever booster vaccination. Receptor source: a man aged 30-40 years who received the YFV17D yellow fever vaccine.

This clonotype was seen more than once but under ten times. This sequence joins TRBV10-3 and TRBJ2-5; 11 bases are shared with TRBD2. V was clipped by 2 bases and J by 9 bases; unmatched bases: 14. Germline loops: CDR1 ENHRY, CDR2 SYGVKD. The CDR3 is 17 residues long. The CDR3 region has the DNA TGTGCCATCAGTGAGACGACCGGGACTAGCGGCTCGGGGGCCCAGTACTTC. It is translated as CAISETTGTSGSGAQYF.

This clonotype turned up a few times. This chain uses TRBV29-1 with TRBJ2-7; tentative D call: TRBD1 (5 bases). V was clipped by 2 bases and J by 4 bases, with 15 bases between them. The germline gives CDR1 SQVTM, CDR2 ANQGSEA. The CDR3 is made up of 14 amino acids. Here the CDR3 DNA reads TGCAGCGTTGAACTGGGCCAGGGTTTTTACGAGCAGTACTTC. It translates to CSVELGQGFYEQYF.

This clonotype was counted a few times. The gene calls are TRBV20-1 and TRBJ2-7, with D perhaps matching TRBD2 (5 bases). Trimming took 2 bases from V and 4 from J, leaving 9 bases between them. Germline CDR1 DFQATT, CDR2 SNEGSKA (reference sequence). This CDR3 is built from 12 residues. The chain's CDR3 is CSARLGNYEQYF. Written as DNA, the CDR3 is TGCAGTGCTAGACTCGGGAATTACGAGCAGTACTTC.

This clonotype appeared a few times. V and J are TRBV12-3 or TRBV12-4 and TRBJ1-1; D uncertain. This CDR3 spans 15 amino acids. V was trimmed by 5 bases and J by 1 base, leaving 14 bases between them. The CDR3 bases are TGTGCCAGCAGTCCCCGACCCCACAAGAACACTGAAGCTTTCTTT. Translation: CASSPRPHKNTEAFF.

This clonotype was counted at least ten times. DNA of the CDR3: TGTGCCAGCAGCCCGATTCTAGCGGGACCCTACGAGCAGTACTTC. As protein: CASSPILAGPYEQYF. V usage is TRBV7-8 and J usage is TRBJ2-7, with 9 bases matching TRBD2. J was trimmed by 2 bases and V by 5 bases; bases with no gene match: 7. Germline-derived CDR1 and CDR2 are SGHVS and FQNEAQ. The CDR3 runs to 15 residues.